This T cell receptor (beta chain) was identified in a study of T-cell memory formation after mild COVID-19. Study conclusions and caveats: The study found contracting CD4+ clones mainly in CM and EM and contracting CD8+ clones in EMRA.

Constant-segment-primed 5'RACE gave TCR alpha and TCR beta cDNA libraries with sample barcodes and UMIs. Each CDR3 protein gets one entry after TCRdb re-called the 5' RACE reads with MiXCR. The sample holds under 300,000 distinct CDR3 sequences, about a sixth seen once. There are a few counts of this clonotype. The antigen is undetermined. The V end was cut by 5 bases, the J end by 2 bases, with 9 bases between. Looked up from germline, CDR1 is SGHTA and CDR2 is FQGNSA. The CDR3 is 13 residues long. The sequenced material came from PBMCs or a T cell subset sorted from them (not recorded which). The chain carries TRBV7-2 and TRBJ1-1; possible D gene TRBD1, 5 bases. The sequence was obtained from a man aged 18 to 29 who had mild COVID-19 (a few samples of this study predate the infection). Cell type and time point are not known. The CDR3 DNA follows: TGTGCCAGCAGCACGGGACCTAACACTGAAGCTTTCTTT. Translating it yields CASSTGPNTEAFF.